This T cell receptor (beta chain) was found in a study of beta chain features in type 1 diabetes. Study as a whole: There was similarity between patients and healthy donors in age, gender and cell yields.

Study-wide points: At VDJ recombination sites, type 1 diabetes patients had fewer insertions and more deleted nucleotides.

With 7 bases removed from V and 2 bases from J, the gap between germline ends came to 15 bases. Germline lookup yields CDR1 LNHDA and CDR2 SQIVND (reference sequence). The CDR3 length is 14 residues. Reverse transcribing all isolated RNA meant expressed TCRB transcripts were sequenced. Data came from immunoSEQ multiplex PCR; TCRdb stores just in-frame clones and leaves some out. The sample shows about 340,000 clones, 7.5% to 9% of them seen only once. This clone has at least ten counts. Its antigen is currently unknown. The rearrangement links TRBV19 to TRBJ2-7, with D perhaps TRBD1 or TRBD2 (5 bases each). Sequenced input: central memory CD4+ T cells from blood. The receptor was derived from a woman aged 18 to 35 in good health. CDR3 coding DNA: TGTGCCAGTACCAATGGGGGAGCCCCCTACGAGCAGTACTTC. It codes for CASTNGGAPYEQYF.